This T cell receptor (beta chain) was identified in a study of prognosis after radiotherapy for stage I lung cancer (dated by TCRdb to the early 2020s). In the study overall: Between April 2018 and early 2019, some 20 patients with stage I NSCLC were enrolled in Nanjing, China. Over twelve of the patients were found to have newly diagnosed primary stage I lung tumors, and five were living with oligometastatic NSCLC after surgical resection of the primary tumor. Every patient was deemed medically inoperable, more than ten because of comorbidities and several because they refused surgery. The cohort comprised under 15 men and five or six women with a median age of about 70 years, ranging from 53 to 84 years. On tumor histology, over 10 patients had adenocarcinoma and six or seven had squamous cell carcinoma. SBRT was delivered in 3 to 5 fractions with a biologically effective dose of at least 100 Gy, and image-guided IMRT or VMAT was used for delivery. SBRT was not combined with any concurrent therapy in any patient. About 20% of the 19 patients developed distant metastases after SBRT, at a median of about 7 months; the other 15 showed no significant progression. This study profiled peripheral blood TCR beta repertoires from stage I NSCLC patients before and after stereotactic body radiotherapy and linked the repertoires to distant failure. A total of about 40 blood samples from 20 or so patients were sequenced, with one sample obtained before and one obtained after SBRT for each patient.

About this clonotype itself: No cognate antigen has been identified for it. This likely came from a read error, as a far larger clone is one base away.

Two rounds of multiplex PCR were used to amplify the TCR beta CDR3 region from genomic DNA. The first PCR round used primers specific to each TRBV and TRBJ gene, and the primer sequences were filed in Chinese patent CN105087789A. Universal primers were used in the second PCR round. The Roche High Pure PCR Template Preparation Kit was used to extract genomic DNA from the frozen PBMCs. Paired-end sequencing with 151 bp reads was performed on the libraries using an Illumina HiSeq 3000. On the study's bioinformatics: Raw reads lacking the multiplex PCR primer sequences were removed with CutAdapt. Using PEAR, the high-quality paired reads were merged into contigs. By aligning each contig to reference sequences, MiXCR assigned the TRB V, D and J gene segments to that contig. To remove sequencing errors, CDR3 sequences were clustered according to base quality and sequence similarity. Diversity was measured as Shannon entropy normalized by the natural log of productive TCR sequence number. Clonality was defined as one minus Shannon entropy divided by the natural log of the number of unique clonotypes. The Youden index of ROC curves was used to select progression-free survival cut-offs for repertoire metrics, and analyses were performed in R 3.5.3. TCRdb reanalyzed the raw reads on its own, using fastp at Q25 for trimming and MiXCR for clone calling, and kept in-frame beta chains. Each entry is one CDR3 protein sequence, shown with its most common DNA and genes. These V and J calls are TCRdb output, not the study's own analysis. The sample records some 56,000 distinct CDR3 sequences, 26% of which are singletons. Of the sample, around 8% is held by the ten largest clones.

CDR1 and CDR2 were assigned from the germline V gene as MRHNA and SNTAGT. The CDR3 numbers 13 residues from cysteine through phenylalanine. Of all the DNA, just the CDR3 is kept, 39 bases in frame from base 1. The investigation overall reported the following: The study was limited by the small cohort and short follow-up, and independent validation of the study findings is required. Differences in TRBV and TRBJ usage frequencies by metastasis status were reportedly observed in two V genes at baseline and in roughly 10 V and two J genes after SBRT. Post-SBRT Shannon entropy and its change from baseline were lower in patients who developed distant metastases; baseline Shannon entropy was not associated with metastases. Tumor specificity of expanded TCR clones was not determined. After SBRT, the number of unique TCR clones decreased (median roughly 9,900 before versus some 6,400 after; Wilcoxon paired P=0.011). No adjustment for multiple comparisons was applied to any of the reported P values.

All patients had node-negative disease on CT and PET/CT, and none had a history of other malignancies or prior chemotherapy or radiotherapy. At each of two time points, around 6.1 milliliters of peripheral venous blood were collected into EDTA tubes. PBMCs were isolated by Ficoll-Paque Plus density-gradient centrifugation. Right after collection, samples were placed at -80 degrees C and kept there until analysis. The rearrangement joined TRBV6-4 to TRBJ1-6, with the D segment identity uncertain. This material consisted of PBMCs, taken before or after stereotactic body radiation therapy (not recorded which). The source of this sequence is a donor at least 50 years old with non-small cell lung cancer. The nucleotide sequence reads TGTGTCAGCAGTGACTTGACGGGTTCACCCCTCCACTTT. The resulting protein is CVSSDLTGSPLHF.